The clone carrying this TCR beta chain was seen ten or more times. The target antigen is unknown. This sample was included in a study of T cell repertoires in cytomegalovirus infection. In germline, CDR1 is SGHTA, CDR2 FQGNSA. With 4 bases removed from V and 1 base from J, the gap between germline ends came to 10 bases. This CDR3 has 14 amino acids. One entry per CDR3 protein results from TCRdb running MiXCR on the reads. The top ten hold about 21% of the sample, which has approximately 260,000 distinct CDR3 sequences, roughly a fifth seen once. The rearrangement uses TRBV7-2 and TRBJ1-2, with D uncertain. This sample comprised cultured PBMCs, obtained from culture after CMV antigen stimulation. This receptor was taken from a human donor in good health (CMV status not recorded). Some clones in this sample may be carry-over from other donors' samples. CDR3 protein: CASSSRTDNYGYTF. The CDR3 coding sequence is TGTGCCAGCAGCTCTCGGACGGATAACTATGGCTACACCTTC.